These T cell receptor beta chains were read from a single sample in a study of cytotoxic CD8 clonotypes in ibrutinib-treated CLL. Some clones are missing from TCRdb's copy, which holds only in-frame ones; the method was immunoSEQ multiplex PCR. The table has some 160,000 clones, 81% seen once. The sequencing used PBMCs, collected after 12 months of ibrutinib treatment. These TCRs come from a human donor with chronic lymphocytic leukemia. CDR3s include the opening cysteine and the closing phenylalanine or tryptophan. Each record gives: clone size, J gene, D gene, V gene, CDR3 DNA, CDR3 protein. D genes are given only for firm matches. Clone size, where shown, is once, few, many, or a class for clones that have expanded.

size: .; J: TRBJ1-2; D: .; V: TRBV6-6; DNA: TGTGCCAGCAATTCGGGGGGAAGAATCCTTGGCTACACCTTC; CDR3: CASNSGGRILGYTF
size: .; J: TRBJ2-2; D: .; V: TRBV5-5; DNA: TGTGCCAGCAGCTTACTAGAACTCGCCGGGGAGCTGTTTTTT; CDR3: CASSLLELAGELFF
size: .; J: TRBJ2-7; D: .; V: TRBV10-3; DNA: TGTGCCATCAGTGTAGGGGACGGGCAGTACTTC; CDR3: CAISVGDGQYF
size: .; J: TRBJ1-5; D: .; V: TRBV6-1; DNA: TGTGCCAGCAGTGGCCGGGAGGGAATTGGAAAAGGCAATCAGCCCCAGCATTTT; CDR3: CASSGREGIGKGNQPQHF
size: once; J: TRBJ2-7; D: .; V: TRBV7-2; DNA: TGTGCCAGCAGCTTAGACGGCAGTATTTCTACGAGGCAGTACTTC; CDR3: CASSLDGSISTRQYF
size: .; J: TRBJ2-5; D: TRBD2; V: TRBV7-8; DNA: TGTGCCAGCAGCTTTGGGACTAGCGGGAGTAAGACCCAGTACTTC; CDR3: CASSFGTSGSKTQYF
size: .; J: TRBJ1-2; D: .; V: TRBV2; DNA: TGTGCCAGCAGTGTAGGAGGACAGATTCCGAGGGATGGCTACACCTTC; CDR3: CASSVGGQIPRDGYTF
size: once; J: TRBJ2-7; D: TRBD1; V: TRBV10-2; DNA: TGCGCCAGCAGTGCCCAGGGGGCTAACGAGCAGTACTTC; CDR3: CASSAQGANEQYF
size: .; J: TRBJ2-7; D: .; V: TRBV6-6; DNA: TGTGCCAGCGGGGACGCGGGGGGACAGGACTACGAGCAGTACTTC; CDR3: CASGDAGGQDYEQYF
size: few; J: TRBJ2-1; D: TRBD2; V: TRBV13; DNA: TGTGCCAGCAGCTTAGGTAGCGGGAGGTCGTTTGATGAGCAGTTCTTC; CDR3: CASSLGSGRSFDEQFF
size: few; J: TRBJ2-1; D: TRBD1; V: TRBV4-3; DNA: TGCGCCAGCAGCCAAGATCTTTCCAGGGGGAGCTCCTACAATGAGCAGTTCTTC; CDR3: CASSQDLSRGSSYNEQFF
size: few; J: TRBJ2-5; D: TRBD2; V: TRBV6-6; DNA: TGTGCCAGCAACCCAAGCGGACTAGCGGGGCGGGAGACCCAGTACTTC; CDR3: CASNPSGLAGRETQYF
size: .; J: TRBJ2-3; D: .; V: TRBV5-8; DNA: TGTGCCAGCAGCCCTCTGGGGAGCACAGATACGCAGTATTTT; CDR3: CASSPLGSTDTQYF
size: .; J: TRBJ2-7; D: TRBD1; V: TRBV9; DNA: TGTGCCAGCAGCGTCCACCGGGACAGTAGCTACGAGCAGTACTTC; CDR3: CASSVHRDSSYEQYF
size: .; J: TRBJ2-5; D: TRBD1; V: TRBV7-6; DNA: TGTGCCAGCAGCCTCGGGACAGGGCAGAAAGAGACCCAGTACTTC; CDR3: CASSLGTGQKETQYF
size: once; J: TRBJ1-4; D: .; V: TRBV7-9; DNA: TGTGCCAGCAGTGGACGGGAGAATGAAAAACTGTTTTTT; CDR3: CASSGRENEKLFF
size: .; J: TRBJ1-5; D: .; V: TRBV11-2; DNA: TGTGCCAGCAGCTTAGTTTTTCCGACAGACCCTAGCAATCAGCCCCAGCATTTT; CDR3: CASSLVFPTDPSNQPQHF
size: once; J: TRBJ2-7; D: .; V: TRBV28; DNA: TGTGCCGGCCGGAATGAGGATCGCGGCGAGCAGTACTTC; CDR3: CAGRNEDRGEQYF
size: few; J: TRBJ2-1; D: .; V: TRBV27; DNA: TGTGCCCCTCCTCCTGGCGGGGGCCCCCGTTCTGACAATGAGCAGTTCTTC; CDR3: CAPPPGGGPRSDNEQFF
size: once; J: TRBJ1-2; D: .; V: TRBV7-9; DNA: TGTGCCAGCAGCTCAAGAGCTTCTAACTATGGCTACACCTTC; CDR3: CASSSRASNYGYTF
size: .; J: TRBJ2-1; D: TRBD2; V: TRBV7-3; DNA: TGTGCCAGCAGCTTAAGATTAGCGGGGGTTAATGAGCAGTTCTTC; CDR3: CASSLRLAGVNEQFF
size: .; J: TRBJ2-2; D: .; V: TRBV7-7; DNA: TGTGCCAGCAGCTTAGGCTGGGCAGGGGAGCTGTTTTTT; CDR3: CASSLGWAGELFF
size: .; J: TRBJ1-1; D: TRBD1; V: TRBV10-3; DNA: TGTGCCATCAGTGAAGGTACAGGGGCCCTGAACACTGAAGCTTTCTTT; CDR3: CAISEGTGALNTEAFF
size: .; J: TRBJ2-1; D: TRBD2; V: TRBV5-1; DNA: TGCGCCAGCAGCTTGGGAGCGGGGGATTACAATGAGCAGTTCTTC; CDR3: CASSLGAGDYNEQFF
size: once; J: TRBJ2-1; D: .; V: TRBV11-2; DNA: TGTGCCAGCAGCTCCTTTCACCCCAATGAGCAGTTCTTC; CDR3: CASSSFHPNEQFF
size: .; J: TRBJ1-1; D: .; V: TRBV7-9; DNA: TGTGCCAGCAGCTTATTAGAGACTGAAGCTTTCTTT; CDR3: CASSLLETEAFF
size: .; J: TRBJ2-1; D: TRBD2; V: TRBV6-6; DNA: TGTGCCAGCATTAGTTCTAGCGGGAGTGGGGAGCAGTTCTTC; CDR3: CASISSSGSGEQFF
size: .; J: TRBJ1-2; D: .; V: TRBV7-9; DNA: TGTGCCAGCAGCTCAGTAGACCAGAGGGGCTACACCTTC; CDR3: CASSSVDQRGYTF
size: .; J: TRBJ1-2; D: .; V: TRBV19; DNA: TGTGCCAGTAGTGGGGGTGTGGCAGGGAGCCTCAATGGCTACACCTTC; CDR3: CASSGGVAGSLNGYTF
size: .; J: TRBJ2-5; D: TRBD2; V: TRBV4-3; DNA: TGCGCCAGCAGCCAGCGGAGGCGGGAGGGAGGGCAAGAGACCCAGTACTTC; CDR3: CASSQRRREGGQETQYF
size: .; J: TRBJ2-2; D: .; V: TRBV27; DNA: TGTGCCAGCAGAGTGCGCGGGACGAACACCGGGGAGCTGTTTTTT; CDR3: CASRVRGTNTGELFF
size: .; J: TRBJ1-5; D: .; V: TRBV29-1; DNA: TGCAGCGTTCGGCGCTCCCCAAATCAGCCCCAGCATTTT; CDR3: CSVRRSPNQPQHF
size: .; J: TRBJ1-6; D: .; V: TRBV2; DNA: TGTGCCAGCATACAGGGAGGACACTTAAATTCACCCCTCCACTTT; CDR3: CASIQGGHLNSPLHF
size: .; J: TRBJ2-1; D: TRBD2; V: TRBV7-9; DNA: TGTGCCAGCAGCTTCACTAGCGGGAGGGCCTCTGAGCAGTTCTTC; CDR3: CASSFTSGRASEQFF
size: .; J: TRBJ1-1; D: .; V: TRBV29-1; DNA: TGCAGCGTAGTCAGGGACCGGGGCACTGAAGCTTTCTTT; CDR3: CSVVRDRGTEAFF
size: few; J: TRBJ1-2; D: .; V: TRBV10-3; DNA: TGTGCCATCAGTGTAGTAGATTATGGCTACACCTTC; CDR3: CAISVVDYGYTF
size: .; J: TRBJ2-5; D: TRBD2; V: TRBV27; DNA: TGTGCCAGCAGTTTTTCAGGGACTACTCCTACGGAGACCCAGTACTTC; CDR3: CASSFSGTTPTETQYF
size: .; J: TRBJ2-5; D: TRBD1; V: TRBV7-9; DNA: TGTGCCAGCAGCCCCCCACAGGGGCAAGAGACCCAGTACTTC; CDR3: CASSPPQGQETQYF
size: .; J: TRBJ1-1; D: .; V: TRBV7-2; DNA: TGTGCCAGCAGCTTAGGGTACCCACGGAACACTGAAGCTTTCTTT; CDR3: CASSLGYPRNTEAFF
size: .; J: TRBJ2-7; D: .; V: TRBV5-1; DNA: TGCGCCAGCAGCTTGGCCAGGGGTGACGAGCAGTACTTC; CDR3: CASSLARGDEQYF
size: .; J: TRBJ2-5; D: .; V: TRBV11-2; DNA: TGTGCCAGCAGCTTAGCCCGAGTGGAGACCCAGTACTTC; CDR3: CASSLARVETQYF
size: .; J: TRBJ1-3; D: .; V: TRBV11-2; DNA: TGTGCCAGCAGCCCGGGTCCGGAATCTGGAAACACCATATATTTT; CDR3: CASSPGPESGNTIYF
size: few; J: TRBJ2-3; D: .; V: TRBV4-3; DNA: TGCGCCAGCAGCCAAGACAAAGAGGGAGATACGCAGTATTTT; CDR3: CASSQDKEGDTQYF
size: .; J: TRBJ2-2; D: TRBD1; V: TRBV2; DNA: TGTGCCAGCAGAAGACAGGGGGGAACCGGGGAGCTGTTTTTT; CDR3: CASRRQGGTGELFF
size: few; J: TRBJ2-1; D: .; V: TRBV27; DNA: TGTGCCAGCAACCCCCTAAGAGCGGCGGGGAATGAGCAGTTCTTC; CDR3: CASNPLRAAGNEQFF
size: .; J: TRBJ1-5; D: .; V: TRBV19; DNA: TGTGCCAGTAGTATAGAGGAGGGGTCGAAGCCCCAGCATTTT; CDR3: CASSIEEGSKPQHF
size: .; J: TRBJ1-1; D: .; V: TRBV9; DNA: TGTGCCAGCAGCGGAGATCGGGGGGCGGCTTTCTTT; CDR3: CASSGDRGAAFF
size: .; J: TRBJ2-4; D: .; V: TRBV15; DNA: TGTGCCACCGAAGGGAGAAACATTCAGTACTTC; CDR3: CATEGRNIQYF
size: .; J: TRBJ1-5; D: .; V: TRBV6-1; DNA: TGTGCCAGCAGTGAATACCGAAATCAGCCCCAGCATTTT; CDR3: CASSEYRNQPQHF
size: .; J: TRBJ2-5; D: .; V: TRBV4-1; DNA: TGCGCCAGCAGCCAAGAATCCAGGGCTGGGGAGACCCAGTACTTC; CDR3: CASSQESRAGETQYF
size: .; J: TRBJ1-5; D: .; V: TRBV5-1; DNA: TGCGCCAGCAGCTTGGAGGGGATAAGCAATCAGCCCCAGCATTTT; CDR3: CASSLEGISNQPQHF
size: .; J: TRBJ2-2; D: .; V: TRBV6-4; DNA: TGTGCCAGCAGCGAGGGACAAACCACCGGGGAGCTGTTTTTT; CDR3: CASSEGQTTGELFF
size: .; J: TRBJ1-3; D: .; V: TRBV9; DNA: TGTGCCAGCAGCGTAACAGCGAGCTCTGGAAACACCATATATTTT; CDR3: CASSVTASSGNTIYF
size: .; J: TRBJ1-2; D: .; V: TRBV18; DNA: TGTGCCAGCTCACCAATGAGGGGCTCGGATGGCTACACCTTC; CDR3: CASSPMRGSDGYTF
size: few; J: TRBJ1-2; D: .; V: TRBV6-5; DNA: TGTGCCAGCAGCGAGGGCGATGAACACTATGGCTACACCTTC; CDR3: CASSEGDEHYGYTF
size: .; J: TRBJ2-5; D: .; V: TRBV7-7; DNA: TGTGCCAGCAGCTTAGGGGTTAGGGAGACCCAGTACTTC; CDR3: CASSLGVRETQYF
size: .; J: TRBJ2-7; D: TRBD1; V: TRBV7-9; DNA: TGTGCCAGCACCATGTGGACAGGTGACGAGAAGCCCTACGAGCAGTACTTC; CDR3: CASTMWTGDEKPYEQYF
size: .; J: TRBJ1-2; D: .; V: TRBV5-4; DNA: TGTGCCAGCAGCCTGGGGGTAGGTGGCTACACCTTC; CDR3: CASSLGVGGYTF
size: .; J: TRBJ1-3; D: .; V: TRBV4-2; DNA: TGTGCCAGCAGCCAAGACGATCAGGGTGGAAACACCATATATTTT; CDR3: CASSQDDQGGNTIYF